This T cell receptor (beta chain) came from a study of CXCR3-negative and CXCR3-positive naive CD8 T cells. Study-wide context: Per-library TRB read counts averaged about 1.5 +/- 0.3 million, adding up to some 150 million in total. Study-wide results and caveats: Naive CXCR3-negative and CXCR3-positive cells had similar TRBV-TRBJ usage; memory differed. Sequencing showed both naive subsets with comparably high diversity, and memory CD8+ cells much lower. Comparison of naive cells showed more hydrophobic TRB CDR3s in CXCR3-positive than in CXCR3-negative naive cells.

TRB cDNA was prepared as libraries by UMI-labeled 5' RACE. Following a re-call of the 5' RACE reads, TCRdb has one entry per CDR3 protein and lacks DNA. Its table records 70,000 to 95,000 distinct CDR3 sequences. As for this clonotype: Its antigen is as yet unknown.

Sequencing was performed on naive CXCR3- CD8+ T cells from blood. Regarding subset: CD45RO-CCR7+CD27+CD95- naive CD8+ T cells lacking CXCR3 (TNR3-). The TCR sequence derives from a human donor in good health. Some clones in this sample may be carry-over from other donors' samples.

The CDR3 spells CASSLADGDYFTEAFF. The rearrangement joins TRBV7-6 to TRBJ1-1. The CDR3 consists of 16 residues. Germline CDR1 reads SGHVS; CDR2 reads FNYEAQ.